Listed below are T cell receptor beta chains from one sample, sequenced in a study of cytomegalovirus exposure and HLA in healthy donors. TCRdb's copy holds only in-frame clones and misses some; the assay was immunoSEQ multiplex PCR. The sample holds some 110,000 clones; around 76% are singletons and the top ten take roughly 6%. Sequenced material: PBMCs. The receptors derive from a woman between 50 and 59 years old in good health and CMV-seropositive. Both conserved end residues are part of each CDR3. D genes are given only for firm matches. Size tells how often a clone was seen (once, few, many) or the class of an expanded clone, and some rows leave it out.

d_gene: TRBD1
abundance: .
v_gene: TRBV6-5
j_gene: TRBJ2-1
CDR3nt: TGTGCCAGCAGACCGACAGGGGACACCTACAATGAGCAGTTCTTC
CDR3aa: CASRPTGDTYNEQFF

d_gene: .
abundance: once
v_gene: TRBV5-1
j_gene: TRBJ2-3
CDR3nt: TGCGCCAGCAGCCCAGGACAGCCTATCGGAGATACGCAGTATTTT
CDR3aa: CASSPGQPIGDTQYF

d_gene: TRBD1
abundance: few
v_gene: TRBV5-5
j_gene: TRBJ1-2
CDR3nt: TGTGCCAGCAGCTTATTTCTACCGGGACAGGGCGACTATGGCTACACCTTC
CDR3aa: CASSLFLPGQGDYGYTF

d_gene: .
abundance: .
v_gene: TRBV7-9
j_gene: TRBJ2-3
CDR3nt: TGTGCCAGCAGCTTAGCGCACGGAAAGGCTAGATCTAGCACAGATACGCAGTATTTT
CDR3aa: CASSLAHGKARSSTDTQYF

d_gene: .
abundance: few
v_gene: TRBV7-2
j_gene: TRBJ1-5
CDR3nt: TGTGCCAGCAGAAGCTCAAGCAATAGTCAGCCCCAGCATTTT
CDR3aa: CASRSSSNSQPQHF

d_gene: .
abundance: .
v_gene: TRBV5-1
j_gene: TRBJ1-5
CDR3nt: TGCGCCAGCAGCCGGACCGGCGGGAATCAGCCCCAGCATTTT
CDR3aa: CASSRTGGNQPQHF

d_gene: TRBD2
abundance: .
v_gene: TRBV5-1
j_gene: TRBJ2-3
CDR3nt: TGCGCCAGCAGCGGAACGGGGGGGTCGGATACGCAGTATTTT
CDR3aa: CASSGTGGSDTQYF

d_gene: .
abundance: .
v_gene: TRBV5-6
j_gene: TRBJ1-1
CDR3nt: TGTGCCAGCAGCTTGGCAATAAGAGGGACTGAAGCTTTCTTT
CDR3aa: CASSLAIRGTEAFF

d_gene: .
abundance: .
v_gene: TRBV5-1
j_gene: TRBJ1-3
CDR3nt: TGCGCCAGCAGCGTAGGGGTGTCTGGAAACACCATATATTTT
CDR3aa: CASSVGVSGNTIYF

d_gene: .
abundance: .
v_gene: TRBV7-6
j_gene: TRBJ2-5
CDR3nt: TGTGCCAGCAGCTTAGTGGGGGCGGATATCCAAGGGGGAGAGACCCAGTACTTC
CDR3aa: CASSLVGADIQGGETQYF

d_gene: .
abundance: once
v_gene: TRBV7-2
j_gene: TRBJ2-5
CDR3nt: TGTGCCAGCAGCTTATATAGCCAAGAGACCCAGTACTTC
CDR3aa: CASSLYSQETQYF

d_gene: .
abundance: .
v_gene: TRBV29-1
j_gene: TRBJ1-2
CDR3nt: TGCAGCGTTGAAAGGGGTTCGGGCTATGGCTACACCTTC
CDR3aa: CSVERGSGYGYTF

d_gene: .
abundance: .
v_gene: TRBV11-2
j_gene: TRBJ1-4
CDR3nt: TGTGCCAGCAGCTTAGTTTTAGGGGATGAAAAACTGTTTTTT
CDR3aa: CASSLVLGDEKLFF

d_gene: TRBD2
abundance: once
v_gene: TRBV11-1
j_gene: TRBJ2-5
CDR3nt: TGTGCCAGCAGCTTAGTGGGGGCTAGCGGGGGCCTACTCCAAGAGACCCAGTACTTC
CDR3aa: CASSLVGASGGLLQETQYF

d_gene: TRBD2
abundance: .
v_gene: TRBV7-3
j_gene: TRBJ2-1
CDR3nt: TGTGCCAGCAGCCCGCCGGGACTAGCGGGGGGGCGGAATGAGCAGTTCTTC
CDR3aa: CASSPPGLAGGRNEQFF

d_gene: TRBD1
abundance: .
v_gene: TRBV7-2
j_gene: TRBJ1-5
CDR3nt: TGTGCCAGCAGCTTAGCGCAGGGGGAGTCCCAGCCCCAGCATTTT
CDR3aa: CASSLAQGESQPQHF

d_gene: TRBD1
abundance: .
v_gene: TRBV25-1
j_gene: TRBJ1-2
CDR3nt: TGTGCCAGCAGGCGGGACAGCGAGTACGAGGATGGCTACACCTTC
CDR3aa: CASRRDSEYEDGYTF

d_gene: TRBD1
abundance: .
v_gene: TRBV10-3
j_gene: TRBJ1-2
CDR3nt: TGTGCCATCAGTGACACAGGGGGAAACTATGGCTACACCTTC
CDR3aa: CAISDTGGNYGYTF

d_gene: TRBD1
abundance: .
v_gene: TRBV19
j_gene: TRBJ1-1
CDR3nt: TGTGCCAGTAGGCTATGGGGGACAGGGGGTCAGACTGAAGCTTTCTTT
CDR3aa: CASRLWGTGGQTEAFF

d_gene: .
abundance: .
v_gene: TRBV5-1
j_gene: TRBJ2-7
CDR3nt: TGCGCCAGCAGCTTGGAATCGAGCAGGGCCGAGCAGTACTTC
CDR3aa: CASSLESSRAEQYF

d_gene: TRBD1
abundance: .
v_gene: TRBV7-2
j_gene: TRBJ1-2
CDR3nt: TGTGCCAGCAGCCCGGACAGGGGCTATGGCTACACCTTC
CDR3aa: CASSPDRGYGYTF

d_gene: .
abundance: .
v_gene: TRBV4-3
j_gene: TRBJ1-5
CDR3nt: TGCGCCAGCAGCCAAGACCTAGATAGCAATCAGCCCCAGCATTTT
CDR3aa: CASSQDLDSNQPQHF

d_gene: .
abundance: .
v_gene: TRBV29-1
j_gene: TRBJ2-7
CDR3nt: TGCAGCGTTATCAGGCCCGACGGATCTTGGGAGCAGTACTTC
CDR3aa: CSVIRPDGSWEQYF

d_gene: TRBD1
abundance: .
v_gene: TRBV5-4
j_gene: TRBJ1-1
CDR3nt: TGTGCCAGCAGACCCGGACAGGGATGGAACACTGAAGCTTTCTTT
CDR3aa: CASRPGQGWNTEAFF

d_gene: .
abundance: .
v_gene: TRBV11-3
j_gene: TRBJ2-3
CDR3nt: TGTGCCAGCGGGCCGGGACACTACACAGATACGCAGTATTTT
CDR3aa: CASGPGHYTDTQYF

d_gene: TRBD1
abundance: .
v_gene: TRBV18
j_gene: TRBJ1-2
CDR3nt: TGTGCCAGCTCCCGGGACAGCGCTAACTATGGCTACACCTTC
CDR3aa: CASSRDSANYGYTF

d_gene: TRBD1
abundance: few
v_gene: TRBV7-2
j_gene: TRBJ1-3
CDR3nt: TGTGCCAGCAGCTCTTGGACAGGGGAGACTGGAAACACCATATATTTT
CDR3aa: CASSSWTGETGNTIYF

d_gene: .
abundance: .
v_gene: TRBV6-1
j_gene: TRBJ1-1
CDR3nt: TGTGCCAGCAAGGAGGTCGGGGGACGGGGCACTGAAGCTTTCTTT
CDR3aa: CASKEVGGRGTEAFF

d_gene: TRBD1
abundance: .
v_gene: TRBV9
j_gene: TRBJ2-1
CDR3nt: TGTGCCAGCAGCGTCACAGGGGGCTACTACAATGAGCAGTTCTTC
CDR3aa: CASSVTGGYYNEQFF

d_gene: .
abundance: .
v_gene: TRBV4-3
j_gene: TRBJ2-3
CDR3nt: TGCGCCAGCAGCCAAGATCCAAGGGGGGGGACCTTCAGCGATACGCAGTATTTT
CDR3aa: CASSQDPRGGTFSDTQYF

d_gene: TRBD1
abundance: .
v_gene: TRBV27
j_gene: TRBJ1-5
CDR3nt: TGTGCCAGCAGTTCCGGGACAGGGGTCCAGCCCCAGCATTTT
CDR3aa: CASSSGTGVQPQHF

d_gene: .
abundance: .
v_gene: TRBV6-4
j_gene: TRBJ2-1
CDR3nt: TGTGCCAGCAGTGACTATACAACCGGGGACTTTTACAATGAGCAGTTCTTC
CDR3aa: CASSDYTTGDFYNEQFF

d_gene: .
abundance: .
v_gene: TRBV2
j_gene: TRBJ2-7
CDR3nt: TGTGCCAGTTTCCGGGACCTGGGAGGCTACGAGCAGTACTTC
CDR3aa: CASFRDLGGYEQYF

d_gene: .
abundance: .
v_gene: TRBV9
j_gene: TRBJ1-4
CDR3nt: TGTGCCAGCAGCGTAGAGGGGCGGTTTAATGAAAAACTGTTTTTT
CDR3aa: CASSVEGRFNEKLFF

d_gene: TRBD1
abundance: .
v_gene: TRBV27
j_gene: TRBJ1-5
CDR3nt: TGTGCCAGCAGTTTATTACCGGGACAGGGGGGTCAGCCCCAGCATTTT
CDR3aa: CASSLLPGQGGQPQHF

d_gene: .
abundance: .
v_gene: TRBV4-1
j_gene: TRBJ2-6
CDR3nt: TGCGCCAGCAGCCAAGTTCAGGGATCTATCCCCGGGGCCAACGTCCTGACTTTC
CDR3aa: CASSQVQGSIPGANVLTF

d_gene: TRBD1
abundance: .
v_gene: TRBV19
j_gene: TRBJ2-7
CDR3nt: TGTGCCAGTAGTATGAGGGACAGGTGGTCCCACGAGCAGTACTTC
CDR3aa: CASSMRDRWSHEQYF

d_gene: TRBD1
abundance: .
v_gene: TRBV4-2
j_gene: TRBJ1-1
CDR3nt: TGTGCCAGCAGCCAAGCGGGACAGGGGATAACTGAAGCTTTCTTT
CDR3aa: CASSQAGQGITEAFF

d_gene: TRBD2
abundance: .
v_gene: TRBV19
j_gene: TRBJ2-3
CDR3nt: TGTGCCAGTAGTTCAGCGGGGGGGCGGGGCACAGATACGCAGTATTTT
CDR3aa: CASSSAGGRGTDTQYF

d_gene: .
abundance: .
v_gene: TRBV7-9
j_gene: TRBJ2-7
CDR3nt: TGTGCCAGCAGCCTAACACAGGTTACCTACGAGCAGTACTTC
CDR3aa: CASSLTQVTYEQYF

d_gene: .
abundance: once
v_gene: TRBV28
j_gene: TRBJ1-2
CDR3nt: TGTGCCAGCAGTTACAGGGTCGGCTACACCTTC
CDR3aa: CASSYRVGYTF

d_gene: TRBD1
abundance: .
v_gene: TRBV5-6
j_gene: TRBJ1-1
CDR3nt: TGTGCCAGCAGCTCACTGACAGGGAATGAAGCTTTCTTT
CDR3aa: CASSSLTGNEAFF

d_gene: .
abundance: .
v_gene: TRBV7-6
j_gene: TRBJ2-6
CDR3nt: TGTGCCAGCAGCCCCCCGGGGGGGGCCAACGTCCTGACTTTC
CDR3aa: CASSPPGGANVLTF

d_gene: TRBD2
abundance: .
v_gene: TRBV4-1
j_gene: TRBJ2-5
CDR3nt: TGCGCCAGCAGCCAAGGGATACCGGGGGGTCTCCAAGAGACCCAGTACTTC
CDR3aa: CASSQGIPGGLQETQYF

d_gene: TRBD2
abundance: .
v_gene: TRBV7-9
j_gene: TRBJ2-7
CDR3nt: TGTTCCAGCAGCAACCCCGGGGGGAGGCTCTCCTACGAGCAGTACTTC
CDR3aa: CSSSNPGGRLSYEQYF

d_gene: .
abundance: few
v_gene: TRBV5-1
j_gene: TRBJ1-1
CDR3nt: TGCGCCAGCAGCTTGGAGGTAGGTGGGAGGACTGAAGCTTTCTTT
CDR3aa: CASSLEVGGRTEAFF

d_gene: .
abundance: few
v_gene: TRBV10-3
j_gene: TRBJ2-1
CDR3nt: TGTGCCATCATGGCGGATTTATCCTACAATGAGCAGTTCTTC
CDR3aa: CAIMADLSYNEQFF

d_gene: TRBD1
abundance: .
v_gene: TRBV6-5
j_gene: TRBJ1-4
CDR3nt: TGTGCCAGCAACCGGGACAGGGATGAAAAACTGTTTTTT
CDR3aa: CASNRDRDEKLFF

d_gene: .
abundance: once
v_gene: TRBV28
j_gene: TRBJ1-2
CDR3nt: TGTGCCAGCAGGAGACTCTATGGCTACACCTTC
CDR3aa: CASRRLYGYTF

d_gene: .
abundance: .
v_gene: TRBV7-2
j_gene: TRBJ1-5
CDR3nt: TGTGCCAGCAGCTTAAGAAGGGAGGGTCAGCCCCAGCATTTT
CDR3aa: CASSLRREGQPQHF